This T cell receptor (beta chain) was found in a study of blood T cell repertoires in COVID-19. In the study overall: From the United States, Italy and Spain came samples of acute and convalescent COVID-19. In each case, the material was cDNA or gDNA derived from T cells, B-cell-depleted T cells, or PBMCs.

How the authors handled the data: Scientists estimated how many nucleated cells there were by amplifying reference gene primers. Sequencing was performed with immunoSEQ multiplex PCR; in TCRdb, only in-frame clones are kept and a portion is missing. The V and J calls and clone size come from that table; D and trimming were worked out from the DNA. The data hold 310,000 or so clones, with roughly 89% observed a single time. Between the trimmed V and J ends, which lost 6 bases and 0 bases, there was a span of 21 bases. This CDR3 is 17 amino acids long. CDR1 and CDR2 (germline): KGHSH, LQKENI. Cohort allocation depended upon clinical history that participants reported.

The chain has TRBV18 and TRBJ2-7, with D possibly being TRBD1 (5 bases). The receptor comes from a woman younger than 30 with acute COVID-19. The sequenced sample consisted of PBMCs or T cells enriched from blood (not recorded which). The CDR3 sequence: CASSPQGVRTYSYEQYF. DNA for the CDR3: TGTGCCAGCTCCCCTCAAGGGGTCAGAACCTACTCCTACGAGCAGTACTTC.